This TCR beta chain was retrieved from a study of Ad26.COV2.S vaccination and SARS-CoV-2 variants. The treatment denotes: 19 received Ad26.COV2.S at low or high dose, single or two shots; about five received placebo; per-sample allocation not given. Specimens were obtained on day 63 following the first vaccine or placebo injection. It was an adult aged 18-55 years in Boston who was the donor. Study-wide results and limits: Participants in the vaccine arm had higher spike-specific TCR breadth; placebo recipients had lower. Vaccine and placebo groups showed comparable non-spike TCR breadth.

TCRdb's table, derived via immunoSEQ multiplex PCR, lists solely in-frame clones and lacks some. This table has approximately 300,000 clones, around four fifths appearing once. Trimming stripped 6 bases from V and 5 bases from J, with 10 bases between. The CDR3 extends over 12 amino acids. Germline V gene lookup returns CDR1 SNHLY and CDR2 FYNNEI. As to this clone: Its antigen remains unknown.

This sequence joins TRBV2 and TRBJ2-5; D unclear. Sample: peripheral blood, taken in a trial of Ad26.COV2.S vaccine versus placebo. This receptor was taken from a person between 18 and 60 years old who received the Ad26.COV2.S COVID-19 vaccine or a placebo. This chain's CDR3 is CASRTDLETQYF. DNA for the CDR3: TGTGCCAGCAGGACTGACCTGGAGACCCAGTACTTC. Full variable domain (missing parts from reference TRBV2 and TRBJ2-5): EPEVTQTPSHQVTQMGQEVILRCVPISNHLYFYWYRQILGQKVEFLVSFYNNEISEKSEIFDDQFSVERPDGSNFTLKIRSTKLEDSAMYFCASRTDLETQYFGPGTRLLVL.